Shown below are 21 T cell receptor beta chains from a single sample sequenced in a study of T cells in localized non-small cell lung cancer. Method: immunoSEQ multiplex PCR; TCRdb's copy keeps in-frame clones and lacks some. Altogether about 34,000 clones are present, about 92% being singletons, with the ten largest covering 7% to 9%. Sequencing used peripheral blood, obtained before any cancer treatment. Receptors originate from a female donor at least 60 years old with stage I lung adenocarcinoma.

The V gene is TRBV28, the J gene TRBJ2-2; 7 bases are shared with TRBD2. V lost 7 bases to trimming and J lost 5 bases; unmatched junction nucleotides: 13. Germline values: CDR1 MDHEN, CDR2 SYDVKM. The CDR3 has 16 residues. The CDR3 loop is CASNPGGTGKTGELFF. In DNA form, the CDR3 reads TGTGCCAGCAACCCGGGAGGTACAGGCAAGACCGGGGAGCTGTTTTTT. Full variable domain (outside the CDR3, taken from reference TRBV28 and TRBJ2-2): DVKVTQSSRYLVKRTGEKVFLECVQDMDHENMFWYRQDPGLGLRLIYFSYDVKMKEKGDIPEGYSVSREKKERFSLILESASTNQTSMYLCASNPGGTGKTGELFFGEGSRLTVL.

This chain links TRBV6-4 with TRBJ1-1; D is perhaps TRBD1 (5 bases). Germline V gives CDR1 MRHNA, CDR2 SNTAGT. V was pared by 6 bases and J by 3 bases, with 11 bases between. The CDR3 extends over 13 amino acids. The CDR3 loop is CASRLWGDTEAFF. The CDR3 DNA reads TGTGCCAGCAGACTATGGGGGGACACTGAAGCTTTCTTT.

V usage is TRBV9 and J usage is TRBJ2-2, with 12 bases identical to TRBD2. This CDR3 region has 16 residues. V shed 4 bases and J 5 bases; nucleotides not matched to a gene: 6. Germline values: CDR1 SGDLS, CDR2 YYNGEE. The CDR3 sequence: CASSPPGTSGTGELFF. CDR3 coding DNA: TGTGCCAGCAGCCCCCCAGGGACTAGCGGGACCGGGGAGCTGTTTTTT.

The chain recombines TRBV5-1 with TRBJ2-5; 8 bases align to TRBD2. After removal of 6 bases from V and 4 bases from J, the junction contained 8 bases not matched to a gene. The CDR3 runs 14 residues. Germline CDR1 reads SGHRS; CDR2 reads YFSETQ. The CDR3 sequence is CASNTGTRRETQYF. The CDR3 nucleotides read TGCGCCAGCAACACCGGGACTAGAAGAGAGACCCAGTACTTC. Full variable domain (remainder filled in from reference TRBV5-1 and TRBJ2-5): KAGVTQTPRYLIKTRGQQVTLSCSPISGHRSVSWYQQTPGQGLQFLFEYFSETQRNKGNFPGRFSGRQFSNSRSEMNVSTLELGDSALYLCASNTGTRRETQYFGPGTRLLVL.

The V gene is TRBV5-1, the J gene TRBJ2-6; TRBD1 matches 7 bases. CDR1 SGHRS and CDR2 YFSETQ come from the germline V gene. CDR3 length equals 16 residues. Losses at the gene ends were 3 bases for V and 0 bases for J; bases not matched to a gene: 3. CDR3 bases: TGCGCCAGCAGCTCGGGACAGTCCTCTGGGGCCAACGTCCTGACTTTC. Amino acid sequence: CASSSGQSSGANVLTF.

This sequence joins TRBV28 and TRBJ2-7; D is unclear. CDR1 MDHEN and CDR2 SYDVKM come from the germline V gene. This CDR3 spans 14 amino acids. V was trimmed by 6 bases and J by 5 bases, leaving 17 bases between them. CDR3 bases: TGTGCCAGCAGCTCCACCCCGGTGTCCCACGAGCAGTACGTC. Its translation: CASSSTPVSHEQYV.

The chain combines TRBV6-1 with TRBJ2-5, with D possibly TRBD1 on 6 matching bases. The CDR3 spans 13 residues. V shed 7 bases and J shed 1 base, with 10 bases lying between them. Germline CDR1 reads MNHNS; CDR2 reads SASEGT. CDR3 amino acids: CASTGTIQETQYF. For the CDR3, the DNA is TGTGCCAGCACCGGGACAATCCAAGAGACCCAGTACTTC.

Concerning this clone itself: Other DNA sequences in this specimen translate into the identical CDR3. The CDR3 nucleotides read TGTGCCAGCAGCCTTCCGACAGATACGCAGTATTTT. Protein product: CASSLPTDTQYF. V is TRBV7-2 and J is TRBJ2-3; no clear D. Deletions cut 5 bases from V and 3 bases from J, with 6 bases between. The CDR3 totals 12 residues. Germline lookup yields CDR1 SGHTA and CDR2 FQGNSA.

This chain connects TRBV28 to TRBJ2-6, with a weak D call TRBD1 (6 bases). From germline, CDR1 is MDHEN and CDR2 SYDVKM. Trimming shortened V by 9 bases and J by 4 bases, and 13 bases separated the two germline ends. The CDR3 covers 14 residues. CDR3 DNA sequence: TGTGCCAGTAAGACAGGTTCCGGGGCCAACGTCCTGACTTTC. Its protein is CASKTGSGANVLTF.

In DNA, the CDR3 is TGTGCCAGCAGCTTAGGGGGACCCGGGGGAGGCAATCAGCCCCAGCATTTT. Its protein is CASSLGGPGGGNQPQHF. The gene calls are TRBV7-9 and TRBJ1-5; tentative D call: TRBD1 (5 bases). V dropped 1 base and J dropped 2 bases, with 15 bases sitting between them. The CDR3 consists of 17 residues. Germline V gene lookup returns CDR1 SEHNR and CDR2 FQNEAQ (reference sequence).

A word on this clone: The CDR3 does not end in the conserved phenylalanine or tryptophan, so this is likely a read error. The DNA is omitted, as the CDR3 cannot be located on it reliably, and the CDR3 follows TCRdb's listing. J is TRBJ2-7 and V is TRBV6-1. Per germline, CDR1 MNHNS and CDR2 SASEGT. 9 amino acids form the CDR3, both terminal residues included. The CDR3 sequence: CASSYLRPP.

The chain recombines TRBV6-5 with TRBJ2-5, with unresolved D. Germline V gene sequence: CDR1 MNHEY, CDR2 SVGAGI. V was clipped by 4 bases and J by 7 bases, with 7 bases between them. There are 11 residues in the CDR3. The CDR3 DNA follows: TGTGCCAGCAGTTCCTCGCGGACCCAGTACTTC. Protein: CASSSSRTQYF.

The V and J genes are TRBV28 and TRBJ1-5, with D perhaps matching TRBD1 (6 bases). Germline V gives CDR1 MDHEN, CDR2 SYDVKM. This CDR3 is 14 amino acids long. Between the trimmed V and J ends, which lost 3 bases and 6 bases, there was a span of 12 bases. The CDR3, as DNA: TGTGCCAGCAGTTTCCCCAGGGGTGGTCAGCCCCAGCATTTT. It translates to CASSFPRGGQPQHF.

The table lists this clone with a count of one. The chain uses TRBV28 and TRBJ1-2; the D gene is possibly TRBD1 (6 bases). The germline CDR1 and CDR2 sequences are MDHEN and SYDVKM. This CDR3 is built from 15 residues. V gave up 3 bases and J gave up 12 bases, with 23 bases separating them. The CDR3 protein is CASSFGPTGKTLHTF. For the CDR3, the DNA is TGTGCCAGCAGTTTCGGTCCGACAGGCAAAACCCTACACACCTTC.

The chain recombines TRBV5-8 with TRBJ1-4, with unresolved D. The CDR3 sequence is 15 residues long. V lost 2 bases, J lost 0 bases, and 8 bases lay in between. Germline V lookup: CDR1 SGHTS, CDR2 YDEGEE. DNA of the CDR3: TGTGCCAGCAGCTTTGGCACCACAACTAATGAAAAACTGTTTTTT. Translating gives CASSFGTTTNEKLFF.

This chain connects TRBV19 to TRBJ2-1; 8 nucleotides align to TRBD1. The CDR3 sequence is 14 residues long. V lost 4 bases, J lost 9 bases, and 8 bases stayed unmatched. Germline CDR1 LNHDA, CDR2 SQIVND (reference sequence). CDR3 in DNA: TGTGCCAGTAGTACGCTGTCAGGGGGCGGTGAGCAGTTCTTC. This translates into CASSTLSGGGEQFF. Filled out from reference TRBV19 and TRBJ2-1, the complete variable domain reads DGGITQSPKYLFRKEGQNVTLSCEQNLNHDAMYWYRQDPGQGLRLIYYSQIVNDFQKGDIAEGYSVSREKKESFPLTVTSAQKNPTAFYLCASSTLSGGGEQFFGPGTRLTVL.

The count of this clone is one. The genes are TRBV18 and TRBJ2-3; D is unclear. CDR1 KGHSH and CDR2 LQKENI come from the germline V gene. This CDR3 comprises 14 residues. V lost 3 bases and J lost 1, with 8 bases in between. CDR3 amino acids: CASSPNTGTDTQYF. Here the CDR3 DNA reads TGTGCCAGCTCACCGAATACAGGCACAGATACGCAGTATTTT.

CDR3 sequence reads: CASSLWGRGRSEAFF. In DNA form, the CDR3 reads TGTGCCAGCAGCTTGTGGGGCAGGGGGAGGTCTGAAGCTTTCTTT. This chain joins TRBV5-4 and TRBJ1-1; 7 bases map to TRBD1. Unmatched junction bases numbered 9, after V lost 1 base and J lost 6 bases. CDR1 is SGHNT, CDR2 YYREEE, per germline (reference sequence). This CDR3 region has 15 residues. The complete variable domain, with remaining parts taken from reference TRBV5-4 and TRBJ1-1, reads ETGVTQSPTHLIKTRGQQVTLRCSSQSGHNTVSWYQQALGQGPQFIFQYYREEENGRGNFPPRFSGLQFPNYSSELNVNALELDDSALYLCASSLWGRGRSEAFFGQGTRLTVV.

The chain joins TRBV4-3 to TRBJ1-2; a possible D gene is TRBD1 (6 bases). V gave up 1 base and J gave up 7 bases, with 16 bases separating them. Germline loops: CDR1 LGHNA, CDR2 YSLEER. The CDR3 length is 15 residues. CDR3 DNA sequence: TGCGCCAGCAGCCAAGGAGATTGGACAGCGACTGGCTACACCTTC. Translated: CASSQGDWTATGYTF.

This clone showed up just a few times. This chain joins TRBV5-1 and TRBJ1-6; 9 bases map to TRBD1. CDR3 size: 16 residues. CDR1 SGHRS and CDR2 YFSETQ come from the germline V gene. V trimming: 4 bases; J trimming: 5 bases; junction bases outside the gene matches: 7. CDR3 in DNA: TGCGCCAGCAGCAAAACCCGACAGGGGGATAATTCACCCCTCCACTTT. Translation gives CASSKTRQGDNSPLHF. Full variable domain (outside the CDR3, taken from reference TRBV5-1 and TRBJ1-6): KAGVTQTPRYLIKTRGQQVTLSCSPISGHRSVSWYQQTPGQGLQFLFEYFSETQRNKGNFPGRFSGRQFSNSRSEMNVSTLELGDSALYLCASSKTRQGDNSPLHFGNGTRLTVT.

The gene calls are TRBV6-5 and TRBJ1-3; D gene uncertain. CDR3 length equals 16 residues. Germline CDR1 reads MNHEY; CDR2 reads SVGAGI. V was shortened by 0 bases and J by 0 bases, with 9 bases between the two germline ends. Here the CDR3 DNA reads TGTGCCAGCAGTTACTCCGGGTCTCACTCTGGAAACACCATATATTTT. Its translation is CASSYSGSHSGNTIYF.